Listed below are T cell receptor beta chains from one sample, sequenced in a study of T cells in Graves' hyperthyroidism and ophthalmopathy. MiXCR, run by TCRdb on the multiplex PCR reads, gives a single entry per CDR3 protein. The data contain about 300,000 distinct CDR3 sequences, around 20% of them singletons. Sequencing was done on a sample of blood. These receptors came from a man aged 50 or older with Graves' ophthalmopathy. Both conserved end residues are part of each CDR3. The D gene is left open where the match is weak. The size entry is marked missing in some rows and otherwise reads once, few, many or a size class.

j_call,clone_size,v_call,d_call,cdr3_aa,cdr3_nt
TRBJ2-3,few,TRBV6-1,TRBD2,CASSPPSASGSTDTQYF,TGTGCCAGCAGTCCACCTTCGGCTAGCGGAAGCACAGATACGCAGTATTTT
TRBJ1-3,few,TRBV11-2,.,CASSVTDFGNTIYF,TGTGCCAGCAGCGTTACAGACTTTGGAAACACCATATATTTT
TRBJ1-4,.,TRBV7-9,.,CASSEVATNEKLFF,TGTGCCAGCAGCGAGGTGGCAACTAATGAAAAACTGTTTTTT
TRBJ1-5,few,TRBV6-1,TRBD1,CATRGQGANQPQHF,TGTGCCACCCGAGGACAGGGGGCGAATCAGCCCCAGCATTTT
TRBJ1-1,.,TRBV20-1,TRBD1,CSARDGAGGTEAFF,TGCAGTGCTAGAGATGGGGCAGGGGGCACTGAAGCTTTCTTT
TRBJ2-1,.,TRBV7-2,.,CASSLEGSRYNEQFF,TGTGCCAGCAGCTTAGAGGGCAGCCGATACAATGAGCAGTTCTTC
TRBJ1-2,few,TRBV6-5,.,CASSYTSGYGYTF,TGTGCCAGCAGTTACACATCGGGCTATGGCTACACCTTC
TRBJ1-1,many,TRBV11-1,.,CASSARIQGNTEAFF,TGTGCCAGCAGCGCCCGAATACAGGGAAACACTGAAGCTTTCTTT
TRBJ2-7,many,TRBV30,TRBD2,CAWSGTSGRAGSYEQYF,TGTGCCTGGAGTGGGACTAGCGGGAGGGCCGGCTCCTACGAGCAGTACTTC
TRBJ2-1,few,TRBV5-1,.,CASAGTGPNEQFF,TGCGCCAGCGCTGGGACGGGCCCCAATGAGCAGTTCTTC
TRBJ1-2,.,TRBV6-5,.,CASSYRTGKNGYTF,TGTGCCAGCAGTTACAGGACGGGGAAGAATGGCTACACCTTC
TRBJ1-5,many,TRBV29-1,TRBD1,CSVSIGQGNQPQHF,TGCAGCGTTTCCATAGGACAGGGCAATCAGCCCCAGCATTTT
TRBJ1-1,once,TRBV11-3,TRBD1,CASSHTGGLRTEAFF,TGTGCCAGCAGCCATACAGGGGGCCTTCGCACTGAAGCTTTCTTT
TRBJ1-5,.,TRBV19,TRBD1,CASSALQGGFIQPQHF,TGTGCCAGTAGTGCCCTTCAGGGGGGTTTCATCCAGCCCCAGCATTTT
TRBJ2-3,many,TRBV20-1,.,CSATARVHTQYF,TGCAGTGCTACCGCCAGGGTTCATACGCAGTATTTT
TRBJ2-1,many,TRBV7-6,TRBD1,CASSLRQGGNEQFF,TGTGCCAGCAGCCTTAGACAGGGGGGAAATGAGCAGTTCTTC
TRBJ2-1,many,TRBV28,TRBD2,CASSAAGGVDEQFF,TGTGCCAGCAGTGCGGCGGGAGGGGTGGATGAGCAGTTCTTC
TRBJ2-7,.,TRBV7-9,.,CASSLDTSYEQYF,TGTGCCAGCAGCTTAGACACCAGCTACGAGCAGTACTTC
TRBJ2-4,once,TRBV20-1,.,CSAIDRGERDIQYF,TGCAGTGCCATCGATAGGGGGGAGCGGGACATTCAGTACTTC
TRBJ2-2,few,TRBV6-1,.,CASSPLTGSSGELFF,TGTGCCAGCAGTCCTCTTACAGGGTCAAGCGGGGAGCTGTTTTTT
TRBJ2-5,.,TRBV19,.,CASSPQGPGIETQYF,TGTGCCAGTAGTCCCCAGGGGCCAGGGATAGAGACCCAGTACTTC
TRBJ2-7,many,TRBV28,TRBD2,CAGGGDLSYEQYF,TGTGCAGGTGGGGGGGATTTATCCTACGAGCAGTACTTC
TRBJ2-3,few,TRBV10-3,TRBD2,CAISRYGLAGDAWDTQYF,TGTGCCATCAGCCGATACGGACTAGCGGGAGACGCTTGGGATACGCAGTATTTT
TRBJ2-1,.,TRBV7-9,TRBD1,CASSPGTGAFNEQFF,TGTGCCAGCAGCCCCGGGACAGGGGCCTTCAATGAGCAGTTCTTC
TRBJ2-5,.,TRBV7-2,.,CASRSPLETQYF,TGTGCCAGCAGATCGCCCTTAGAGACCCAGTACTTC
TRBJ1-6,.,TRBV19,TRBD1,CASSIGQAQNSPLHF,TGTGCCAGTAGTATTGGACAGGCTCAGAATTCACCCCTCCACTTT
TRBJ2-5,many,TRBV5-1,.,CASSPISQETQYF,TGCGCCAGCAGCCCGATTAGCCAAGAGACCCAGTACTTC
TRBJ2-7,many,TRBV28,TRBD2,CASSPFTGLATYEQYF,TGTGCCAGCAGCCCGTTCACGGGACTAGCAACCTACGAGCAGTACTTC
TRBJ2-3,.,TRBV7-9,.,CASSLTPGWGTDTQYF,TGTGCCAGCAGCCTTACCCCTGGCTGGGGCACAGATACGCAGTATTTT
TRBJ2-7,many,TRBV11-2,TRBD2,CASSLEASGRGEQYF,TGTGCCAGCAGCTTAGAAGCTAGCGGGAGGGGGGAGCAGTACTTC
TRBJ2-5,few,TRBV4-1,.,CASSQGVTGQETQYF,TGCGCCAGCAGCCAAGGGGTTACAGGGCAGGAGACCCAGTACTTC